A single sample is the source of the 29 T cell receptor beta chains below, sequenced in a study of blood T cell repertoires in COVID-19 (dated by TCRdb to 2019 to 2021). The receptor library was made with the immunoSEQ multiplex PCR assay. Sourced from immuneACCESS, this table was stored by TCRdb with only in-frame sequences that have V and J called. A share of the clones is absent; for the studies checked, an unresolved V gene accounts for under half, and the remainder has no known explanation. This sample has around 250,000 clones in its table, and about 91% of those were observed once. Clones ranked in the top ten supply 0.95% to 1.5% of the sample. Material: PBMCs or T cells enriched from blood (not recorded which). These TCRs come from a human donor in a cohort exposed to, infected with or recovered from COVID-19 (not recorded which). The donor label of this sample is uncertain.

The chain uses TRBV5-5 and TRBJ2-3; 10 bases are a match to TRBD1. The CDR3 length is 16 residues. The germline V gene encodes CDR1 SGHKS and CDR2 YYEKEE (reference sequence). V lost 5 bases, J lost 1 base, and 7 bases stayed unmatched. CDR3 region: CASRGTGAVRTDTQYF. CDR3 bases: TGTGCCAGCAGGGGGACAGGGGCAGTTCGCACAGATACGCAGTATTTT.

This clone was picked up one time. This chain links TRBV19 with TRBJ1-2, with TRBD1 identical over 10 bases. CDR1 is LNHDA, CDR2 SQIVND, per germline (reference sequence). Trimming removed 4 bases from V and 4 bases from J; junction bases left unmatched: 6. This CDR3 comprises 15 residues. The DNA for the CDR3 is TGTGCCAGTAGTACGACAGGGGGCGCGGGCTATGGCTACACCTTC. Amino acid sequence: CASSTTGGAGYGYTF.

This clone came up once. This sequence joins TRBV7-9 and TRBJ2-7, with TRBD1 matching 9 bases. The CDR3 contains 14 residues. V shed 4 bases and J 3 bases; nucleotides not matched to a gene: 4. CDR1 is SEHNR, CDR2 FQNEAQ, per germline (reference sequence). In DNA, the CDR3 is TGTGCCAGCAGCTGGGGACAGGGAGACTACGAGCAGTACTTC. As protein: CASSWGQGDYEQYF.

J is TRBJ2-5 and V is TRBV15, with 8 bases fitting TRBD2. The V segment lost 3 bases and the J segment 1 base; nucleotides outside the gene matches: 4. This CDR3 spans 15 amino acids. The V gene's germline CDR1 is LNHNV and CDR2 YYDKDF (reference sequence). CDR3 bases: TGTGCCACCAGCAGGGGAGCGGGAGCCCAAGAGACCCAGTACTTC. Encoded protein: CATSRGAGAQETQYF.

The chain has TRBV5-1 and TRBJ2-1, with 10 bases identical to TRBD2. With 0 bases clipped from V and 6 bases from J, the junction kept 6 bases outside the gene matches. The CDR3 consists of 16 residues. Germline lookup yields CDR1 SGHRS and CDR2 YFSETQ. CDR3 protein: CASSLGLAGAFNEQFF. DNA of the CDR3: TGCGCCAGCAGCTTGGGGCTAGCGGGGGCCTTCAATGAGCAGTTCTTC.

The chain joins TRBV7-2 to TRBJ1-2, with 9 positions matching TRBD1. V was clipped by 5 bases and J by 8 bases; unmatched bases: 9. CDR3 length equals 14 residues. The germline V gene has CDR1 SGHTA and CDR2 FQGNSA. CDR3 amino acids: CASSANRGQGGYTF. The CDR3 nucleotides are TGTGCCAGCAGCGCTAACAGGGGGCAAGGAGGCTACACCTTC. Variable domain in full (rest from reference TRBV7-2 and TRBJ1-2): GAGVSQSPSNKVTEKGKDVELRCDPISGHTALYWYRQSLGQGLEFLIYFQGNSAPDKSGLPSDRFSAERTGGSVSTLTIQRTQQEDSAVYLCASSANRGQGGYTFGSGTRLTVV.

The chain couples TRBV11-3 to TRBJ2-1; 9 positions match TRBD2. V shed 1 base, J shed 8 bases, and the junction held 6 bases outside the gene matches. Germline lookup yields CDR1 SGHNT and CDR2 YENEEA. The CDR3 consists of 15 residues. DNA for the CDR3: TGTGCCAGCAGCTTAGGGCGGGGGGGTATCCATGAGCAGTTCTTC. Translated, it gives CASSLGRGGIHEQFF.

The gene calls are TRBV9 and TRBJ2-7, with D possibly matching TRBD2 (5 bases). V lost 5 bases, J lost 3 bases, and 21 bases lay in between. The CDR3 loop spans 16 amino acids. The germline V gene has CDR1 SGDLS and CDR2 YYNGEE. The CDR3 coding sequence is TGTGCCAGCAGTTTCGGGGTCAGCCCGCCGTTCTACGAGCAGTACTTC. Residues: CASSFGVSPPFYEQYF.

The chain joins TRBV7-9 to TRBJ1-1; no clear D. The germline gives CDR1 SEHNR, CDR2 FQNEAQ (reference sequence). The germline V and J ends were trimmed by 2 bases and 10 bases, with 5 bases remaining between them. CDR3 length: 10 amino acids. The CDR3: CASSLSAAFF. DNA of the CDR3: TGTGCCAGCAGCTTAAGCGCAGCTTTCTTT.

The chain carries TRBV2 and TRBJ1-5; D remains ambiguous. The germline V gene encodes CDR1 SNHLY and CDR2 FYNNEI. V was shortened by 6 bases and J by 2 bases, with 14 bases between the two germline ends. This CDR3 region has 15 residues. CDR3 in amino acids: CASSETRVGNQPQHF. The CDR3, as DNA: TGTGCCAGCAGCGAAACTAGGGTGGGCAATCAGCCCCAGCATTTT.

This chain joins TRBV4-1 and TRBJ1-1, with D perhaps TRBD1 (5 bases). Per germline, CDR1 MGHRA and CDR2 YSYEKL. The CDR3 covers 16 residues. V shed 0 bases and J shed 1 base, with 12 bases lying between them. Here the CDR3 DNA reads TGCGCCAGCAGCCAAGAACGGAGCCAGGGGAACACTGAAGCTTTCTTT. Translating it yields CASSQERSQGNTEAFF.

This sequence joins TRBV5-1 and TRBJ1-2; a weak D match, TRBD1 (5 bases). This CDR3 has 14 amino acids. V gave up 0 bases and J gave up 2 bases, with 8 bases separating them. Germline V CDR1 and CDR2: SGHRS, YFSETQ. As DNA, the CDR3 is TGCGCCAGCAGCTTGGACAGGATAAACTATGGCTACACCTTC. Residues: CASSLDRINYGYTF.

The chain carries TRBV2 and TRBJ1-2; 10 nucleotides match TRBD1. The trim removed 6 bases at V and 6 bases at J, leaving 10 bases unmatched. CDR3 size: 15 residues. Germline values: CDR1 SNHLY, CDR2 FYNNEI. The CDR3 loop reads CASSPRGQGIHGYTF. In DNA, the CDR3 is TGTGCCAGCAGCCCAAGGGGACAGGGGATCCATGGCTACACCTTC.

This rearrangement joins TRBV5-4 to TRBJ2-6; 14 positions match TRBD2. CDR3 size: 17 residues. Germline V gene sequence: CDR1 SGHNT, CDR2 YYREEE (reference sequence). Germline trimming cut 4 bases from V and 2 bases from J; bases unmatched to any gene: 2. CDR3 amino acids: CASSQGLAGAGANVLTF. In DNA form, the CDR3 reads TGTGCCAGCAGCCAGGGACTAGCGGGGGCTGGGGCCAACGTCCTGACTTTC.

A note on this clone: Other DNA sequences of this sample code for an identical CDR3. The chain is built from TRBV5-1 and TRBJ2-3, with TRBD1 matching 10 bases. After removal of 4 bases from V and 5 bases from J, the junction contained 4 bases not matched to a gene. The CDR3 is 14 residues long. The germline gives CDR1 SGHRS, CDR2 YFSETQ. In DNA, the CDR3 is TGCGCCAGCAGCAGGGACAGGGGAGGAGATACGCAGTATTTT. This codes for CASSRDRGGDTQYF.

In DNA form, the CDR3 reads TGTGCCAGCGGGGGACAGGGCCGGGGCTACACCTTC. Translated, it gives CASGGQGRGYTF. The chain couples TRBV12-3 or TRBV12-4 to TRBJ1-2; 9 bases agree with TRBD1. V dropped 8 bases and J dropped 8; count of bases not matched to a gene: 6. This CDR3 has 12 residues.

The rearrangement uses TRBV19 and TRBJ2-5, with no clear D. The germline CDR1 and CDR2 sequences are LNHDA and SQIVND (reference sequence). The CDR3 runs 13 residues. V lost 8 bases and J lost 2, with 12 bases in between. The CDR3, as DNA: TGTGCCAGTCGGCTTCAGGCTCAAGAGACCCAGTACTTC. Translating it yields CASRLQAQETQYF.

This clone was found once. The chain employs TRBV6-5 and TRBJ2-7, with D tentatively TRBD2 (5 bases). Germline CDR1 MNHEY, CDR2 SVGAGI. The CDR3 length is 15 residues. V lost 4 bases, J lost 2 bases, and 15 bases lay in between. The CDR3 sequence is CASSLTWELAYEQYF. In nucleotides, the CDR3 is TGTGCCAGCAGTTTAACATGGGAACTAGCCTACGAGCAGTACTTC.

The rearrangement links TRBV19 to TRBJ1-5; TRBD1 agrees at 7 bases. Looked up from germline, CDR1 is LNHDA and CDR2 is SQIVND (reference sequence). The CDR3 spans 12 residues. J lost 4 bases, V lost 9 bases, and 3 bases had no gene match. CDR3 nucleotides: TGTGCCAGCGGACAGGTAAATCAGCCCCAGCATTTT. Translating it yields CASGQVNQPQHF.

The chain joins TRBV25-1 to TRBJ2-1, with TRBD1 identical over 11 bases. V gave up 6 bases and J gave up 8 bases; unmatched junction bases: 6. The CDR3 is made up of 14 amino acids. Germline V gene data show CDR1 as MGHDK and CDR2 as SYGVNS. The CDR3 is CASRTPGQGDEQFF. CDR3 bases: TGTGCCAGCAGGACTCCGGGACAGGGGGATGAGCAGTTCTTC.

This clone appeared once. The chain has TRBV2 and TRBJ1-3, with 7 positions matching TRBD1. J was trimmed by 4 bases and V by 1 base; bases with no gene match: 4. The germline CDR1 and CDR2 sequences are SNHLY and FYNNEI. This CDR3 has 15 residues. The CDR3 DNA sequence: TGTGCCAGCAGTGAAGGGACAGGTGTCGGAAACACCATATATTTT. Translation gives CASSEGTGVGNTIYF.

V and J are TRBV27 and TRBJ2-7; no definite D call. The germline V and J ends were trimmed by 3 bases and 2 bases, with 11 bases remaining between them. The length of the CDR3 is 14 residues. Germline V gene lookup returns CDR1 MNHEY and CDR2 SMNVEV (reference sequence). DNA of the CDR3: TGTGCCAGCAGTTTTGTCGCGCAAGCCTACGAGCAGTACTTC. Translating gives CASSFVAQAYEQYF.

The chain links TRBV5-8 to TRBJ1-1; D is undetermined. There are 13 residues in the CDR3. Trimming took off 0 bases at V and 9 bases at J, with 12 bases between the two ends. CDR1 and CDR2 (germline): SGHTS, YDEGEE. The CDR3 region is CASSLELGGKAFF. The CDR3, as DNA: TGTGCCAGCAGCTTGGAGTTGGGAGGGAAAGCTTTCTTT.

Comments on this clone: The sample has other DNA sequences that encode this CDR3 too. The rearrangement uses TRBV5-1 and TRBJ2-3, with TRBD1 matching over 10 bases. CDR1 and CDR2 (germline): SGHRS, YFSETQ. The CDR3 contains 15 residues. With V trimmed by 4 bases and J by 4 bases, 6 bases remained unmatched. CDR3 amino acids: CASSPGQGGPDTQYF. For the CDR3, the DNA is TGCGCCAGCAGCCCCGGACAGGGGGGCCCAGATACGCAGTATTTT.

This clone was counted only a few times. V is TRBV4-3 and J is TRBJ1-1; perhaps TRBD1 as D (5 bases). The CDR3 totals 16 residues. CDR1 LGHNA and CDR2 YSLEER come from the germline V gene. Trimming removed 0 bases at V and 2 bases at J, with 13 bases between. The CDR3 loop is CASSQDPSGGNTEAFF. The DNA of the CDR3 is TGCGCCAGCAGCCAAGACCCTTCGGGGGGAAACACTGAAGCTTTCTTT.

This chain links TRBV30 with TRBJ2-2, with 9 bases matching TRBD2. With V trimmed by 7 bases and J by 8 bases, 11 bases remained unmatched. This CDR3 is built from 14 residues. Germline V gene data show CDR1 as GTSNPN and CDR2 as SVGIG (reference sequence). CDR3 nucleotide sequence: TGTGCCTCCCATGGGCTAGCGGGGACTGGGGAGCTGTTTTTT. Protein product: CASHGLAGTGELFF.

The V gene is TRBV10-3, the J gene TRBJ1-2; D perhaps matches TRBD1 (6 bases). This CDR3 has 13 residues. V dropped 4 bases and J dropped 5 bases, with 11 bases sitting between them. Per germline, CDR1 ENHRY and CDR2 SYGVKD. CDR3 sequence: CAISAGENYGYTF. Here the CDR3 DNA reads TGTGCCATCAGTGCAGGGGAGAATTATGGCTACACCTTC.

V and J are TRBV23-1 and TRBJ1-1, with 7 bases fitting TRBD1. TRBV23-1 is an open reading frame whose function is uncertain. The V segment lost 4 bases and the J segment 0 bases; nucleotides outside the gene matches: 11. The CDR3 runs 17 residues. In nucleotides, the CDR3 is TGCGCCAGCAGTCCCGTTCCGGGACAGAGAATGAACACTGAAGCTTTCTTT. Protein sequence: CASSPVPGQRMNTEAFF.

This rearrangement joins TRBV18 to TRBJ1-1, with D possibly matching TRBD1 (5 bases). Trimming cost V 1 base and J 8 bases, with 8 bases left between them. The CDR3 is made up of 12 amino acids. Germline values: CDR1 KGHSH, CDR2 LQKENI. The CDR3 spells CASSPLWGEAFF. The DNA for the CDR3 is TGTGCCAGCTCACCACTATGGGGCGAAGCTTTCTTT. Full variable domain (outside the CDR3, taken from reference TRBV18 and TRBJ1-1): NAGVMQNPRHLVRRRGQEARLRCSPMKGHSHVYWYRQLPEEGLKFMVYLQKENIIDESGMPKERFSAEFPKEGPSILRIQQVVRGDSAAYFCASSPLWGEAFFGQGTRLTVV.